This TCR beta chain appears in the sequencing data of a study of CXCR3-negative and CXCR3-positive naive CD8 T cells. Whole-study results and caveats: From TRB CDR3 properties, TCR strength was inferred; surface CD5 did not differ between naive subsets. Similar TRBV-TRBJ gene usage was seen in naive CXCR3-negative and CXCR3-positive cells, but not in memory cells. Once cells were cryopreserved, CXCR3 expression went down partly, and most assays used fresh PBMCs.

The TRB libraries of cDNA were built by UMI-labeled 5' RACE. Each CDR3 protein gets one entry in TCRdb, which reprocessed the 5' RACE reads and gives no DNA. The sample data list over 100,000 distinct CDR3 sequences. The CDR3 consists of 15 residues. Germline CDR1 is SGHRS and CDR2 is YFSETQ. Of note for this clonotype: As yet, its antigen is unknown.

Naive CD8+ T lymphocytes were specified as CD45RO-CCR7+CD27+CD95-. Sequenced input: naive CXCR3- CD8+ T cells from blood. Subset noted: CD45RO-CCR7+CD27+CD95- naive CD8+ T cells lacking CXCR3 (TNR3-). The receptor's source is a human donor in good health. Some clones in this sample may be carry-over from other donors' samples. V usage is TRBV5-1 and J usage is TRBJ2-5; as DNA is missing, the TRBD2 call by TCRdb cannot be tested. The CDR3 loop reads CASSLGAPYQETQYF.